This section outlines one TCR beta chain sequence together with its context. These data come from a study of blood T cell repertoires in COVID-19. This CDR3 has 15 residues. Germline V gene sequence: CDR1 KGHDR, CDR2 SFDVKD. V shed 5 bases, J shed 1 base, and the junction held 3 bases outside the gene matches. Clones were read by immunoSEQ multiplex PCR, and TCRdb kept only the in-frame ones, dropping some. The sample includes tens of thousands of clones, less than 90% of them seen just once. The sequence was obtained from a man older than 75 with acute or convalescent COVID-19. This chain joins TRBV24-1 and TRBJ2-5; TRBD2 agrees at 10 bases. Source material: peripheral blood. For the CDR3, the DNA is TGTGCCACCAGTGCACTAGCGGGACCCCAAGAGACCCAGTACTTC. It specifies CATSALAGPQETQYF.